Presented here are 20 T cell receptor beta chains from one specimen sequenced in a study of post-analysis software for immune sequencing data. Regarding the study as a whole: Included in a set of roughly five TRBV segments more frequent in patients than controls were TRBV5-6, TRBV5-1 and TRBV20-1.

Their cognate antigens are unknown. Researchers reported that TCR beta cDNA libraries carried unique molecular identifiers. Via MiXCR, TCRdb re-called the PCR reads, giving one row per CDR3 protein. This table has 380,000 or so distinct CDR3 sequences, less than 40% appearing once. The sample consisted of blood. The origin of the receptors is a girl aged 10 to 17 with multiple sclerosis.

CDR3 in DNA: TGTGCCAGCAGCCGAGAAGCGGCGGGAGATGGACAAGAGACCCAGTACTTC. Translating gives CASSREAAGDGQETQYF. V is TRBV3-1 and J is TRBJ2-5; 7 bases line up with TRBD2. The V gene end was trimmed by 4 bases and the J gene end by 2 bases; junction bases not matched to a gene: 13. The CDR3 contains 17 residues. Germline V CDR1 and CDR2: LGHDT, YNNKEL (reference sequence).

This chain links TRBV7-9 with TRBJ1-2, with 7 bases identical to TRBD1. Unmatched junction bases numbered 8, after V lost 2 bases and J lost 8 bases. The CDR3 length is 14 residues. Germline V lookup: CDR1 SEHNR, CDR2 FQNEAQ (reference sequence). In DNA, the CDR3 is TGTGCCAGCAGCTTACGGTCCGCAGGGGGGGGCTACACCTTC. Translated, it gives CASSLRSAGGGYTF.

V gene TRBV12-3 or TRBV12-4 combines with J gene TRBJ2-5, with 7 bases fitting TRBD1. The better agreement between TRBJ2-7 and the DNA end casts doubt on the J call. The CDR3 spans 15 residues. CDR3 loop: CASSLQGKGSSEQYF. CDR3 sequence (DNA): TGTGCCAGCAGTCTACAGGGGAAAGGGAGCAGCGAGCAGTACTTC.

A few counts support this clonotype. J is TRBJ2-7 and V is TRBV20-1, with 11 bases identical to TRBD2. V shed 3 bases and J 2 bases; nucleotides not matched to a gene: 9. This CDR3 contains 16 residues. The germline V gene has CDR1 DFQATT and CDR2 SNEGSKA (reference sequence). CDR3 region: CSARGAFSGGAYEQYF. CDR3 in DNA: TGCAGTGCTAGGGGCGCTTTTAGCGGGGGGGCCTACGAGCAGTACTTC.

This clonotype was counted a few times. The chain couples TRBV3-1 to TRBJ2-7, with D possibly TRBD1 on 6 matching bases. The CDR3 has 15 residues. V shed 3 bases and J shed 7 bases, with 19 bases lying between them. Looked up from germline, CDR1 is LGHDT and CDR2 is YNNKEL (reference sequence). The CDR3 DNA sequence: TGTGCCAGCAGCCAGCAGGGGTCTCAGCAGGGTGAGCAGTACTTC. It encodes CASSQQGSQQGEQYF.

The chain joins TRBV18 to TRBJ2-1; a possible D gene is TRBD1 (5 bases). V dropped 1 base and J dropped 5 bases, with 12 bases sitting between them. This CDR3 spans 15 amino acids. CDR1 is KGHSH, CDR2 LQKENI, per germline. The CDR3 loop reads CASSPRQRRDNEQFF. The CDR3 DNA reads TGTGCCAGCTCACCACGACAGAGACGGGACAATGAGCAGTTCTTC.

This clonotype was detected only a few times. The V call is TRBV7-8, the J call TRBJ1-2; 8 bases line up with TRBD1. CDR3 size: 14 residues. J was trimmed by 5 bases and V by 5 bases; bases with no gene match: 7. The V gene's germline CDR1 is SGHVS and CDR2 FQNEAQ. Written as DNA, the CDR3 is TGTGCCAGCAGCCCTGGGACAGGCCTTTATGGCTACACCTTC. It encodes CASSPGTGLYGYTF.

This clonotype was found once. Mismatch with germline at one junction end may stem from a read error. The rearrangement links TRBV5-5 to TRBJ2-3; D unclear. This CDR3 comprises 15 residues. Looked up from germline, CDR1 is SGHKS and CDR2 is YYEKEE (reference sequence). The CDR3 loop is CARSLGSTTTDTQYF. CDR3 coding DNA: TGTGCCCGCAGCTTGGGCAGCACCACCACAGATACGCAGTATTTT.

The J gene is TRBJ2-5, the V gene TRBV28; TRBD1 might be the D (6 bases). In germline, CDR1 is MDHEN, CDR2 SYDVKM. Trimming left V 3 bases short and J 3 bases short, with 17 bases between. This CDR3 region has 16 residues. CDR3 sequence (DNA): TGTGCCAGCAGTTTCCTCAGGACAGAATCTGAAGAGACCCAGTACTTC. Its translation: CASSFLRTESEETQYF.

J is TRBJ1-5 and V is TRBV6-6; a possible D gene is TRBD1 (5 bases). This CDR3 comprises 12 residues. Germline V gene sequence: CDR1 MNHNY, CDR2 SVGAGI (reference sequence). Trimming took 7 bases from V and 7 from J, leaving 11 bases between them. CDR3 nucleotides: TGTGCCAGCATGGGGCCCGACCAGCCCCAGCATTTT. Protein sequence: CASMGPDQPQHF.

This clonotype showed up just a few times. The gene calls are TRBV20-1 and TRBJ2-5, with TRBD1 identical over 7 bases. Germline loops: CDR1 DFQATT, CDR2 SNEGSKA (reference sequence). V was pared by 6 bases and J by 4 bases, with 11 bases of the junction left unmatched. The CDR3 extends over 14 amino acids. This CDR3 reads CSANTQGNRETQYF. The CDR3 nucleotides are TGCAGTGCCAACACACAGGGGAACAGAGAGACCCAGTACTTC.

In its sample, this clonotype was seen a few times. The chain employs TRBV5-1 and TRBJ2-5; D call uncertain. The CDR3 loop spans 13 amino acids. V shed 2 bases and J shed 5 bases, with 10 bases lying between them. The germline CDR1 and CDR2 sequences are SGHRS and YFSETQ. This chain's CDR3 is CASSLYSPETQYF. In nucleotides, the CDR3 is TGCGCCAGCAGCTTATACTCCCCGGAGACCCAGTACTTC.

The chain joins TRBV6-1 to TRBJ2-7; 8 nucleotides align to TRBD2. J gave up 2 bases and V 6 bases, and 18 bases lay outside the gene matches. CDR1 and CDR2 from the germline V gene are MNHNS and SASEGT. The CDR3 runs 18 residues. The CDR3 DNA reads as TGTGCCAGCAGCCCGCGGGGGGAAGGGTTAGCGACAGCCTACGAGCAGTACTTC. It specifies CASSPRGEGLATAYEQYF.

The rearrangement links TRBV20-1 to TRBJ1-1, with 8 nucleotides matching TRBD1. The germline gives CDR1 DFQATT, CDR2 SNEGSKA (reference sequence). Trimming took 6 bases from V and 5 from J; bases not matched to a gene: 11. This CDR3 spans 14 amino acids. CDR3 DNA sequence: TGCAGTGCGTCACCGGGACAGGTCGTGACTGAAGCTTTCTTT. Translated, it gives CSASPGQVVTEAFF.

This clonotype was picked up a small number of times. The chain uses TRBV9 and TRBJ2-1; no clear D gene. The V end was cut by 0 bases, the J end by 2 bases, with 6 bases between. This CDR3 region has 14 residues. The germline V gene encodes CDR1 SGDLS and CDR2 YYNGEE. CDR3 DNA sequence: TGTGCCAGCAGCGTAGTGGAAGCCTACAATGAGCAGTTCTTC. Protein product: CASSVVEAYNEQFF.

This chain links TRBV5-1 with TRBJ2-5; D tentatively reads TRBD1 or TRBD2 (5 bases each). The CDR3 runs 15 residues. Germline CDR1 SGHRS, CDR2 YFSETQ. V was trimmed by 2 bases and J by 2 bases, leaving 13 bases between them. CDR3 bases: TGCGCCAGCAGCTTTAATAGTGGGGGACAAGAGACCCAGTACTTC. Its protein is CASSFNSGGQETQYF.

This clonotype was recorded many times. The chain uses TRBV12-3 or TRBV12-4 and TRBJ2-6; D remains unclear. The V end lost 5 bases, the J end lost 4 bases, and 15 bases lay between the germline ends. The CDR3 length is 16 residues. CDR3 region: CASSPGDLAGANVLTF. The DNA of the CDR3 is TGTGCCAGCAGTCCCGGCGACTTGGCCGGGGCCAACGTCCTGACTTTC.

The chain joins TRBV4-3 to TRBJ2-2; maybe TRBD1 (5 bases). This CDR3 is built from 16 residues. V shed 3 bases and J shed 0 bases, with 11 bases lying between them. The germline V gene has CDR1 LGHNA and CDR2 YSLEER. The CDR3 reads CASSHGGAANTGELFF. The CDR3, as DNA: TGCGCCAGCAGCCATGGTGGGGCGGCGAACACCGGGGAGCTGTTTTTT.

The rearrangement uses TRBV7-2 and TRBJ1-1; D not resolved. CDR1 is SGHTA and CDR2 is FQGNSA in the germline V gene. The CDR3 runs to 13 residues. Deletions cut 5 bases from V and 5 bases from J, with 12 bases between. This CDR3 is CASSPLAHTEAFF. The CDR3 DNA sequence: TGTGCCAGCAGCCCACTCGCGCATACTGAAGCTTTCTTT.

The chain is built from TRBV20-1 and TRBJ2-1; D remains unclear. Trimming cost V 6 bases and J 4 bases, with 4 bases left between them. The CDR3 extends over 10 amino acids. The germline V gene has CDR1 DFQATT and CDR2 SNEGSKA (reference sequence). Here the CDR3 reads CSAMYNEQFF. In nucleotides, the CDR3 is TGCAGTGCCATGTACAATGAGCAGTTCTTC.